Listed here is a single T cell receptor beta chain. The antigen is not known. The data derive from a study of CD8+ T cells in alopecia areata. The CDR3 is made up of 14 amino acids. CDR1 and CDR2 from the germline V gene are ENHRY and SYGVKD. Trimming shortened V by 4 bases and J by 2 bases, and 12 bases separated the two germline ends. Findings and caveats of the study: In lesional scalp, particularly from alopecia totalis/universalis, clonality was higher than in normal scalp.

TCR sequencing used cDNA made by reverse transcription of extracted RNA. TCRdb's copy holds only in-frame clones and misses some; the assay was immunoSEQ multiplex PCR. The sample consists of about 150,000 clones, nearly 55% of them appearing once. Treatment given: oral pan-JAK inhibitor, 5-10 mg twice daily. PBMC-derived CD4+ and CD8+ T cells were sorted. The sample was CD8+ T cells sorted from blood, taken at week 4, from a patient treated with tofacitinib. The rearrangement uses TRBV10-3 and TRBJ2-7; D is possibly TRBD1 (5 bases). The receptor's source is a human donor with alopecia areata. This chain's CDR3 is CAISAPDKTYEQYF. CDR3 in DNA: TGTGCCATCAGTGCCCCGGACAAAACCTACGAGCAGTACTTC.